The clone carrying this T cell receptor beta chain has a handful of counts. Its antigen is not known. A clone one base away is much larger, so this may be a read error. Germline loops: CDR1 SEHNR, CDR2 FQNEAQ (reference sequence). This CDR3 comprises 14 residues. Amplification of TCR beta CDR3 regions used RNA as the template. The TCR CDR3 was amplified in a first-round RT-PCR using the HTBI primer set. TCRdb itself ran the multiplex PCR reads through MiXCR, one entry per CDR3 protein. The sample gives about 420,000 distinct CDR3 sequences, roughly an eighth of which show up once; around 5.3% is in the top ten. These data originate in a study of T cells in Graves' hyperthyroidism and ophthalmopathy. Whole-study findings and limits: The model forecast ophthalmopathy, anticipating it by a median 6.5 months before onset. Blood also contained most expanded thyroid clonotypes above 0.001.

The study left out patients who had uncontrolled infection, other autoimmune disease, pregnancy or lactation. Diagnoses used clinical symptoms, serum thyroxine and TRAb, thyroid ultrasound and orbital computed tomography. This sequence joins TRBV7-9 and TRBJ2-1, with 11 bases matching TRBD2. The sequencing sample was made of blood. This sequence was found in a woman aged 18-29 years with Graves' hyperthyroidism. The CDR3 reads CAVSGLAGYNVQFF. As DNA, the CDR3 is TGTGCCGTCAGCGGACTAGCGGGTTACAATGTGCAGTTCTTC. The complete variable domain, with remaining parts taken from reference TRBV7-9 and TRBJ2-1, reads DTGVSQNPRHKITKRGQNVTFRCDPISEHNRLYWYRQTLGQGPEFLTYFQNEAQLEKSRLLSDRFSAERPKGSFSTLEIQRTEQGDSAMYLCAVSGLAGYNVQFFGPGTRLTVL.